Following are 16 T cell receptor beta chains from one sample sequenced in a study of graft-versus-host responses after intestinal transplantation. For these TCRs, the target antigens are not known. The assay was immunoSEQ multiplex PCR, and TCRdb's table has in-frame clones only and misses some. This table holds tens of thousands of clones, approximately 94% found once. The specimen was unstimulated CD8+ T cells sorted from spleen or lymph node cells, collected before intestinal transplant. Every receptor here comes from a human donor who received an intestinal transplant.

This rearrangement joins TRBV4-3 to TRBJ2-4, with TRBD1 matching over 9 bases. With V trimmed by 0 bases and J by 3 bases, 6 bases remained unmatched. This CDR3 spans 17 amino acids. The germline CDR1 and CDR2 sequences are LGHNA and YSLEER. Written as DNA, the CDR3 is TGCGCCAGCAGCCAAGACCCGGGACAGGGTGGCAAAAACATTCAGTACTTC. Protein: CASSQDPGQGGKNIQYF.

The chain's CDR3 is CASSIDLSNEQFF. The CDR3 region has the DNA TGTGCCAGTAGTATAGATCTAAGTAATGAGCAGTTCTTC. V usage is TRBV19 and J usage is TRBJ2-1, with D unclear. This CDR3 comprises 13 residues. The ends were cut back, 0 bases at V and 7 bases at J, with 7 bases in the middle. Per the germline V gene, CDR1 is LNHDA and CDR2 is SQIVND (reference sequence).

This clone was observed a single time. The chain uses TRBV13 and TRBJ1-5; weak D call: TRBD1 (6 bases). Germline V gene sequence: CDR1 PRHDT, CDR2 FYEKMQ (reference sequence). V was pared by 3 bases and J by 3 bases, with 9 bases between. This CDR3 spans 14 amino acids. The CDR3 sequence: CASSLRGYNQPQHF. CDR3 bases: TGTGCCAGCAGCTTGAGGGGGTACAATCAGCCCCAGCATTTT.

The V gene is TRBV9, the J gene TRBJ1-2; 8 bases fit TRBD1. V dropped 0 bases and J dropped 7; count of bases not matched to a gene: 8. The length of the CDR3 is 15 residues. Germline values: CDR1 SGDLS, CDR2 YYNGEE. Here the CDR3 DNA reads TGTGCCAGCAGCGTAGCTTCAGGGGGCGCCCCTGGCTACACCTTC. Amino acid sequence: CASSVASGGAPGYTF. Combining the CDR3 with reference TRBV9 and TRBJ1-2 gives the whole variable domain DSGVTQTPKHLITATGQRVTLRCSPRSGDLSVYWYQQSLDQGLQFLIQYYNGEERAKGNILERFSAQQFPDLHSELNLSSLELGDSALYFCASSVASGGAPGYTFGSGTRLTVV.

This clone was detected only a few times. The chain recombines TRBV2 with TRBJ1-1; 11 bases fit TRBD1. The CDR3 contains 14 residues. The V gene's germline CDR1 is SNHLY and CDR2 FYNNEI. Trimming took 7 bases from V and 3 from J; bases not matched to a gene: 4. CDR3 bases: TGTGCCAGCACTAGGACAGGGGGCGACACTGAAGCTTTCTTT. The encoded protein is CASTRTGGDTEAFF.

CDR3 sequence reads: CASGYPPGNEQFF. As DNA, the CDR3 is TGTGCTAGTGGTTACCCTCCAGGGAATGAGCAGTTCTTC. This rearrangement joins TRBV12-5 to TRBJ2-1; tentative D call: TRBD1 (5 bases). Between the trimmed V and J ends, which lost 4 bases and 7 bases, there was a span of 11 bases. The CDR3 spans 13 residues. Looked up from germline, CDR1 is LGHNT and CDR2 is FRNRAP.

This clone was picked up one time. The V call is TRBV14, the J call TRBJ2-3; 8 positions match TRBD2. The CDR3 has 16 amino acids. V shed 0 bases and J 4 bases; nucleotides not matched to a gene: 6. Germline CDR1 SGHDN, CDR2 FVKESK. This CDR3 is CASSQDIWTSPDTQYF. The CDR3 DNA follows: TGTGCCAGCAGCCAAGATATATGGACTAGCCCAGATACGCAGTATTTT.

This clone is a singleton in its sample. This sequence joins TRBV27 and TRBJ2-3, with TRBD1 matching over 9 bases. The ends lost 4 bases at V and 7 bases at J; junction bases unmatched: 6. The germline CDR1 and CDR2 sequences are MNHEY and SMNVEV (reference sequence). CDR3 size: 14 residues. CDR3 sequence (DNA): TGTGCCAGCAGTTACGGACAGGGGCCAAATACGCAGTATTTT. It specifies CASSYGQGPNTQYF.

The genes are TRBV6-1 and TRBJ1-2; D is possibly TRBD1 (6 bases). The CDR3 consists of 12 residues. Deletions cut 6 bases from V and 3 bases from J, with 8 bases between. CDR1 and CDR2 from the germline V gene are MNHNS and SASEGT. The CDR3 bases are TGTGCCAGCAGGGACAGTGACTATGGCTACACCTTC. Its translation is CASRDSDYGYTF.

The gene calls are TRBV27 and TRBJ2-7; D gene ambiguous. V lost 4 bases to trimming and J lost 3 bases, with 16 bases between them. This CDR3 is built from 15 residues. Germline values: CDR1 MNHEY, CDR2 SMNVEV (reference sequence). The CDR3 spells CASSSKIGSIYEQYF. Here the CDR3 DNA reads TGTGCCAGCAGTTCAAAGATCGGGTCCATCTACGAGCAGTACTTC.

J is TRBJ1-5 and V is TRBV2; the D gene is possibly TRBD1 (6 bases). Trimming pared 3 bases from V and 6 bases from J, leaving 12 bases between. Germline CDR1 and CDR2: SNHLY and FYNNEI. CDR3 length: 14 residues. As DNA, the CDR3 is TGTGCCAGCAGTGATTCTGCAGGGGCTCAGCCCCAGCATTTT. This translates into CASSDSAGAQPQHF.

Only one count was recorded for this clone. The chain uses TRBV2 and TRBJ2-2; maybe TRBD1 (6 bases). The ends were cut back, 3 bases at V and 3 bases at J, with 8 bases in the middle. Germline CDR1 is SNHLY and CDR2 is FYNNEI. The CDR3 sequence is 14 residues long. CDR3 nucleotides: TGTGCCAGCAGTGAGGACAGATACACCGGGGAGCTGTTTTTT. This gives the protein CASSEDRYTGELFF.

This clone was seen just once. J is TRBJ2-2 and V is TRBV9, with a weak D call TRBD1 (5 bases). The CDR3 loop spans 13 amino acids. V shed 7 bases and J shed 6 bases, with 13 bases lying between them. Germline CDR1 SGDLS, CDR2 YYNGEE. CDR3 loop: CASQGPVPGELFF. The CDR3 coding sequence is TGTGCCAGCCAGGGCCCTGTCCCCGGGGAGCTGTTTTTT.

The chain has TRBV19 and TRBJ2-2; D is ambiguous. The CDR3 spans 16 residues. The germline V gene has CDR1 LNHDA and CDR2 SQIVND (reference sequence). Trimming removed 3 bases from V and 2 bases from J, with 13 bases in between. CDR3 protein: CASSILQNLNTGELFF. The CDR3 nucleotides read TGTGCCAGTAGTATTTTACAGAACCTCAACACCGGGGAGCTGTTTTTT.

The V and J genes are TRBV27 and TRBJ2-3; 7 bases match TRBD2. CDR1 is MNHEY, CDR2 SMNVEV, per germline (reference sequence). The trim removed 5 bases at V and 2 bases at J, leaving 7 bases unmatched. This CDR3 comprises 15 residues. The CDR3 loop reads CASSQRDRATDTQYF. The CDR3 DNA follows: TGTGCCAGCAGTCAGCGGGACCGCGCCACAGATACGCAGTATTTT.

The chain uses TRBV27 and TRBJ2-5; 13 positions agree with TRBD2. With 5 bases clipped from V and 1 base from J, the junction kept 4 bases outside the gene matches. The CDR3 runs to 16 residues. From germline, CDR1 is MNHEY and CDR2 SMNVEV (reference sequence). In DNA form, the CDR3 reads TGTGCCAGCAGTATGACTAGCGGGGGGCCCCAAGAGACCCAGTACTTC. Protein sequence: CASSMTSGGPQETQYF.